This T cell receptor (beta chain) was sequenced for a study of control samples from healthy donors and cancer patients. The table came from immunoSEQ multiplex PCR; TCRdb's copy has only in-frame clones and leaves some out. The profile covers some 200,000 clones, with roughly 94% appearing a single time and approximately 1.6% taken by the ten largest. The V end was cut by 4 bases, the J end by 0 bases, with 13 bases between. CDR3 length: 16 residues. The germline gives CDR1 SGHNT, CDR2 YYREEE (reference sequence). Source material: blood. This TCR derives from a man aged 50 or older in good health. The chain combines TRBV5-4 with TRBJ2-2; tentatively, D is TRBD2 (5 bases). The CDR3 nucleotides are TGTGCCAGCAGCCTGAGGACTCCCGCGAACACCGGGGAGCTGTTTTTT. Translation: CASSLRTPANTGELFF.